There are a few counts of the clone carrying this T cell receptor (beta chain). The antigen remains unidentified. This sample stems from a study of T cell repertoires in cytomegalovirus infection. About the research overall: Carrying CMV and the relevant HLA type showed in public TCR beta signatures. Overall study findings and caveats: Predominance within the ex vivo response was attributable to HLA-C-restricted CMV-specific TCR beta clonotypes.

TCRdb passed the reads through MiXCR, listing each CDR3 protein once. The table records over 85,000 distinct CDR3 sequences, approximately 17% of them present only once. V lost 4 bases and J lost 0, with 16 bases in between. Per the germline V gene, CDR1 is KGHSH and CDR2 is LQKENI. The CDR3 is made up of 16 amino acids. This TCR was sampled from a human donor in good health (CMV status not recorded). Some clones in this sample may be carry-over from other donors' samples. The sequencing input was PBMCs. The chain employs TRBV18 and TRBJ2-7, with D maybe TRBD2 (5 bases). CDR3 DNA: TGTGCCAGCTCACTAGCTGGAGCGGCGGCCTCCTACGAGCAGTACTTC. Translated: CASSLAGAAASYEQYF.